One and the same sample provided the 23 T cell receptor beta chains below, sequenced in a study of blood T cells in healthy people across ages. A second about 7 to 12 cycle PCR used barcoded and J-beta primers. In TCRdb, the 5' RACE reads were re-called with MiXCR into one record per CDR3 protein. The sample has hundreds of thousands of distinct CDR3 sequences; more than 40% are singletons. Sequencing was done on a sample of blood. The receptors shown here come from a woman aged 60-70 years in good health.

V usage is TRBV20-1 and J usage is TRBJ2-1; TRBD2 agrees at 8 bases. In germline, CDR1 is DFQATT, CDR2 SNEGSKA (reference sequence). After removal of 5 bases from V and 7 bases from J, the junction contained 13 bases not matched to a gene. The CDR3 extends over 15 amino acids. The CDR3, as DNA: TGCAGTGCTGACACCGGGACTGGCGGGAGGAATGAGCAGTTCTTC. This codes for CSADTGTGGRNEQFF.

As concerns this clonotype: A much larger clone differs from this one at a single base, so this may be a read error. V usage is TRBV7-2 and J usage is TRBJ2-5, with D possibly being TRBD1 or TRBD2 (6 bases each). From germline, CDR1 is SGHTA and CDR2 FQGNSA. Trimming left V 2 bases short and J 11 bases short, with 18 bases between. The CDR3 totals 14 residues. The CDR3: CASSLQGRDDEQYF. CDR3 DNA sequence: TGTGCCAGCAGCTTACAGGGGCGGGACGATGAGCAGTACTTC.

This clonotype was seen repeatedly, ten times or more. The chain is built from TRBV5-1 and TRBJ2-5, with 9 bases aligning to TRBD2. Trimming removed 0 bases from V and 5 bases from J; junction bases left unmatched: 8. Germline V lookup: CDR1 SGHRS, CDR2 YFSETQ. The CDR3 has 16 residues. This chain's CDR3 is CASSLEASGMGETQYF. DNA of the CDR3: TGCGCCAGCAGCTTGGAGGCTAGCGGGATGGGGGAGACCCAGTACTTC.

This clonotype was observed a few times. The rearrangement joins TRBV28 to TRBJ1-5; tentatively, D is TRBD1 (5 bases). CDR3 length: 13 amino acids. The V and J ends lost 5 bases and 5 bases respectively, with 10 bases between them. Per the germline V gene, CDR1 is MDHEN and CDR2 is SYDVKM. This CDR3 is CASSLTGYQPQHF. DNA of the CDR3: TGTGCCAGCAGTCTTACAGGTTATCAGCCCCAGCATTTT. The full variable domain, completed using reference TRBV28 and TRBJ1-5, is DVKVTQSSRYLVKRTGEKVFLECVQDMDHENMFWYRQDPGLGLRLIYFSYDVKMKEKGDIPEGYSVSREKKERFSLILESASTNQTSMYLCASSLTGYQPQHFGDGTRLSIL.

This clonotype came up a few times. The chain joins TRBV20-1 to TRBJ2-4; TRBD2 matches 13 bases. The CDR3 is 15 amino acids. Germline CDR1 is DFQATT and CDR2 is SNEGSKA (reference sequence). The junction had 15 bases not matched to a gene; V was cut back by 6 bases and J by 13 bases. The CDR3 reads CSAHPGTSGASGQYF. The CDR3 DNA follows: TGCAGTGCCCATCCAGGGACTAGCGGGGCCTCCGGGCAGTACTTC.

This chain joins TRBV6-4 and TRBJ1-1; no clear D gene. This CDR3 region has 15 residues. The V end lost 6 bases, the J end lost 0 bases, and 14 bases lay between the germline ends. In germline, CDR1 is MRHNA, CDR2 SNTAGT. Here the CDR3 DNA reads TGTGCCAGCAGCAATCCTAGAGGCATGAACACTGAAGCTTTCTTT. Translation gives CASSNPRGMNTEAFF.

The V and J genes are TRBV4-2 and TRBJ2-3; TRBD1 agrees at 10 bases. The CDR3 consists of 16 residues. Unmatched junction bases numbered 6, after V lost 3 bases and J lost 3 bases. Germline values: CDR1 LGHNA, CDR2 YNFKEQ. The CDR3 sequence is CASSQTGGIQTDTQYF. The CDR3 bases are TGTGCCAGCAGCCAGACAGGGGGCATCCAGACAGATACGCAGTATTTT.

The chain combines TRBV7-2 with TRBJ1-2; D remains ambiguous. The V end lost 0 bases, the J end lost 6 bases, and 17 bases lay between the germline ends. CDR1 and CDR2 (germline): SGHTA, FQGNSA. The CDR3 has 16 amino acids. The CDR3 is CASSLARLSFLDGYTF. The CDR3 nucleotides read TGTGCCAGCAGCTTAGCGCGTTTAAGTTTTTTGGATGGCTACACCTTC. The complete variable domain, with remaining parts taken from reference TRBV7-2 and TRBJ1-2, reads GAGVSQSPSNKVTEKGKDVELRCDPISGHTALYWYRQSLGQGLEFLIYFQGNSAPDKSGLPSDRFSAERTGGSVSTLTIQRTQQEDSAVYLCASSLARLSFLDGYTFGSGTRLTVV.

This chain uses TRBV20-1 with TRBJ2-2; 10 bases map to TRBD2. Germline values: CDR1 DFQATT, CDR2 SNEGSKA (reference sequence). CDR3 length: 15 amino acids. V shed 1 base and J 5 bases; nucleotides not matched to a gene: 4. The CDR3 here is CSARGPSGRTGELFF. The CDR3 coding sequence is TGCAGTGCTAGAGGACCTAGCGGGAGAACCGGGGAGCTGTTTTTT.

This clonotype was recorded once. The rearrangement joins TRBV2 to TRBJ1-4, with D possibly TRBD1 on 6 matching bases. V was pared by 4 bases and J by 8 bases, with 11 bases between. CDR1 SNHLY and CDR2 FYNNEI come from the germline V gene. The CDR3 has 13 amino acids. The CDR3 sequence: CASSVTGNEKLFF. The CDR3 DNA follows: TGTGCCAGCAGTGTCACAGGGAACGAAAAACTGTTTTTT.

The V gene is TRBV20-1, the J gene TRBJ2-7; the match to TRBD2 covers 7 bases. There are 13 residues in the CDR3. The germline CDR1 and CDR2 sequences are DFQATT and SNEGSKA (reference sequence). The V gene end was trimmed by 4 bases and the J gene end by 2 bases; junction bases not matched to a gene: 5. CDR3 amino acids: CSATPGLTYEQYF. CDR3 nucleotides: TGCAGTGCTACACCGGGACTAACCTACGAGCAGTACTTC.

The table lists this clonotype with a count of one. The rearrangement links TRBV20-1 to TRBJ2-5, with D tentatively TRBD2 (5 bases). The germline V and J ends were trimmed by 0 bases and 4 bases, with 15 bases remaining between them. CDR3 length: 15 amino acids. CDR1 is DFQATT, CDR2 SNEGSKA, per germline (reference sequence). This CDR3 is CSARDPDSVSETQYF. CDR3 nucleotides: TGCAGTGCTAGAGACCCTGATAGCGTCTCAGAGACCCAGTACTTC.

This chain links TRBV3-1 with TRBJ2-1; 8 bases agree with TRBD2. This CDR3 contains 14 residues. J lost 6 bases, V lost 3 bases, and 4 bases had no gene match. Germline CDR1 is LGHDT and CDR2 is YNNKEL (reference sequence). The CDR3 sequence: CASSHTGGLNEQFF. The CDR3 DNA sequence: TGTGCCAGCAGCCACACGGGAGGGCTCAATGAGCAGTTCTTC.

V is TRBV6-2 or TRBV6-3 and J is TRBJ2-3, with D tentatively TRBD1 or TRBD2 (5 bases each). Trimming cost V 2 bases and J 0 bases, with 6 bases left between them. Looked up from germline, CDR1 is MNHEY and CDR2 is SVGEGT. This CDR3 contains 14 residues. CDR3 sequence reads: CASSYRDSTDTQYF. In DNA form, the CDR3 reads TGTGCCAGCAGTTACCGGGACAGCACAGATACGCAGTATTTT.

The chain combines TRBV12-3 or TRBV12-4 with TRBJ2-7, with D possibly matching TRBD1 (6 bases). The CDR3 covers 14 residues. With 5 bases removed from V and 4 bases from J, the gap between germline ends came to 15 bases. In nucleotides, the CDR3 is TGTGCCAGCAGTCCCCGAGGGGGAGCGTACGAGCAGTACTTC. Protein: CASSPRGGAYEQYF.

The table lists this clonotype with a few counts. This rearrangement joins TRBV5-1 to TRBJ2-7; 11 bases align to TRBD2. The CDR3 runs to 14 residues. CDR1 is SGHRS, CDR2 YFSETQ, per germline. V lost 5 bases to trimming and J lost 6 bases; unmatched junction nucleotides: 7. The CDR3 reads CASSWGLAVLEQYF. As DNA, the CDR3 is TGCGCCAGCAGTTGGGGACTAGCGGTACTCGAGCAGTACTTC.

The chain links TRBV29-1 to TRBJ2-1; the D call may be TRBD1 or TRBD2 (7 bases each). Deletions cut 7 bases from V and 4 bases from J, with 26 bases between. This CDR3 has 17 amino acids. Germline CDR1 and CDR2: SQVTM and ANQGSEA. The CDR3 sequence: CSARQGKSLAEYNEQFF. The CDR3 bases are TGCAGCGCCCGACAGGGAAAAAGCCTAGCGGAGTACAATGAGCAGTTCTTC.

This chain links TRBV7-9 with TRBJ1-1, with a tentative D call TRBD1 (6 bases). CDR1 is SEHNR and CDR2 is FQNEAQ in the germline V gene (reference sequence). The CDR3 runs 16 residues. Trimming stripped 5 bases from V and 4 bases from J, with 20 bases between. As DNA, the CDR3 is TGTGCCAGCAGCGGGGGTCAAGGGGGGAGTAGCACTGAAGCTTTCTTT. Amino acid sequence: CASSGGQGGSSTEAFF.

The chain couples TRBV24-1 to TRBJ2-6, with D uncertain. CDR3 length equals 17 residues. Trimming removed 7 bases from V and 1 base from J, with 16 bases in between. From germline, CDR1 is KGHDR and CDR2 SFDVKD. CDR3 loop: CATSPGPARSGANVLTF. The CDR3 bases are TGTGCCACCAGCCCCGGACCGGCGAGATCTGGGGCCAACGTCCTGACTTTC.

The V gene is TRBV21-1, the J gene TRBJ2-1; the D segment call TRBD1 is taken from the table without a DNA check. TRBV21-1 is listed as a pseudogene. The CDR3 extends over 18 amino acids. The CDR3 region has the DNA TGTGCCAGCAGCAAAGCCTTCCCACGGGACAGCTCCTACAATGGGCAGTTCTTC. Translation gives CASSKAFPRDSSYNGQFF.

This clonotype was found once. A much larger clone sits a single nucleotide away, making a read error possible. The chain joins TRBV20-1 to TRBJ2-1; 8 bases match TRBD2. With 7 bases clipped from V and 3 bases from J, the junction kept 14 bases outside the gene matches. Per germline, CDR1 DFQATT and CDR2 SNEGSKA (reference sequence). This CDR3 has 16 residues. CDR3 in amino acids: CSVNMPTSGNYNEQFF. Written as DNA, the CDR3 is TGCAGTGTTAATATGCCAACTAGCGGAAACTACAATGAGCAGTTCTTC.

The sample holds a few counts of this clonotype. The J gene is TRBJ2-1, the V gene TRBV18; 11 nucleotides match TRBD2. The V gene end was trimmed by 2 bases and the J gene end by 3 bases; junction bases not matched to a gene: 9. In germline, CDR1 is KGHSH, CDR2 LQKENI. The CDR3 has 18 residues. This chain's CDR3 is CASSPLLAGDPRYNEQFF. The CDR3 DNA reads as TGTGCCAGCTCACCATTACTAGCGGGGGATCCTCGCTACAATGAGCAGTTCTTC.

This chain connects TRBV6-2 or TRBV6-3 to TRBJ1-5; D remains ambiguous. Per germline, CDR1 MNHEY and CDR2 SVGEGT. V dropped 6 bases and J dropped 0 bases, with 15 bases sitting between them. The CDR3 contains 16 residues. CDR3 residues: CASSYEGQSSNQPQHF. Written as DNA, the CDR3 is TGTGCCAGCAGCTACGAGGGTCAATCTAGCAATCAGCCCCAGCATTTT.